The next 12 T cell receptor beta chains were all read from a single sample in a study of T-cell reconstitution after alpha-beta-depleted transplantation in children. Unique molecular identifiers were incorporated during preparation of the TCRbeta library. From the PCR reads, TCRdb called clonotypes with MiXCR, one entry per CDR3 protein. The data contain about 500,000 distinct CDR3 sequences, about 30% of them singletons. Source: PBMCs from the stem cell graft donor, taken from the stem cell graft. Receptors were obtained from a human donor who donated a stem cell graft to a child with aplastic anemia.

In its sample, this clonotype was seen a few times. This chain connects TRBV29-1 to TRBJ2-3, with a possible D match to TRBD1 (9 bases). Trimming removed 5 bases from V and 5 bases from J, with 17 bases in between. The CDR3 contains 14 residues. The V gene's germline CDR1 is SQVTM and CDR2 ANQGSEA. CDR3 residues: CSVSLAGQGDTQYF. The CDR3 DNA sequence: TGCAGCGTTTCGTTAGCGGGACAGGGAGATACGCAGTATTTT.

CDR3 nucleotide sequence: TGTGCCAGCACCCTCGGGGGGGCGCGAACTGAAGCTTTCTTT. Protein product: CASTLGGARTEAFF. The chain couples TRBV12-3 or TRBV12-4 to TRBJ1-1, with TRBD1 as a possible D gene (6 bases). V gave up 7 bases and J gave up 5 bases, with 17 bases separating them. This CDR3 has 14 residues.

This clonotype was counted only a few times. This sequence joins TRBV20-1 and TRBJ1-2; unclear D gene. Trimming took 1 base from V and 4 from J, leaving 10 bases between them. Germline V gives CDR1 DFQATT, CDR2 SNEGSKA (reference sequence). This CDR3 is 13 amino acids long. DNA for the CDR3: TGCAGTGCTAGAGGAGGCGGACGCTATGGCTACACCTTC. Translation: CSARGGGRYGYTF.

The gene calls are TRBV7-2 and TRBJ1-6, with D perhaps matching TRBD1 (5 bases). Germline CDR1 reads SGHTA; CDR2 reads FQGNSA. V lost 5 bases to trimming and J lost 0 bases, with 5 bases between them. The CDR3 is made up of 14 amino acids. The CDR3 region has the DNA TGTGCCAGCAGCGGGGGCTCCTATAATTCACCCCTCCACTTT. Translated, it gives CASSGGSYNSPLHF.

This clonotype was seen more than once but under ten times. This sequence joins TRBV24-1 and TRBJ2-7, with TRBD1 identical over 7 bases. Per the germline V gene, CDR1 is KGHDR and CDR2 is SFDVKD. This CDR3 spans 15 amino acids. With V trimmed by 4 bases and J by 3 bases, 8 bases remained unmatched. The CDR3: CATSEGGTVSYEQYF. The CDR3 region has the DNA TGTGCCACCAGTGAGGGTGGGACAGTGAGCTACGAGCAGTACTTC.

There are a few counts of this clonotype. The chain is built from TRBV29-1 and TRBJ2-4, with D maybe TRBD1 (6 bases). The germline gives CDR1 SQVTM, CDR2 ANQGSEA. The CDR3 has 12 residues. Trimming removed 5 bases at V and 2 bases at J, with 7 bases between. CDR3 nucleotides: TGCAGCGTTCAGGGGTCCAAAAACATTCAGTACTTC. Residues: CSVQGSKNIQYF.

This clonotype was counted between two and nine times. J is TRBJ1-5 and V is TRBV6-5; unclear D gene. Germline V lookup: CDR1 MNHEY, CDR2 SVGAGI. The V end was cut by 0 bases, the J end by 0 bases, with 12 bases between. The CDR3 extends over 17 amino acids. This CDR3 is CASSYSIPQNSNQPQHF. The CDR3 region has the DNA TGTGCCAGCAGTTACTCGATTCCACAGAATAGCAATCAGCCCCAGCATTTT.

The genes are TRBV15 and TRBJ2-7; 8 bases map to TRBD1. The CDR3 length is 14 residues. Germline V gene data show CDR1 as LNHNV and CDR2 as YYDKDF (reference sequence). The V segment lost 0 bases and the J segment 6 bases; nucleotides outside the gene matches: 4. The CDR3 protein is CATSRDGTGGEQYV. CDR3 DNA sequence: TGTGCCACCAGCAGAGACGGGACAGGTGGCGAGCAGTACGTC.

This clonotype was seen only a few times. V usage is TRBV30 and J usage is TRBJ1-2; D possibly corresponds to TRBD1 (6 bases). The CDR3 is 14 amino acids. V was pared by 0 bases and J by 2 bases, with 10 bases between. CDR1 GTSNPN and CDR2 SVGIG come from the germline V gene (reference sequence). The CDR3 sequence: CAWSVSGDNYGYTF. The CDR3, as DNA: TGTGCCTGGAGTGTATCAGGGGACAACTATGGCTACACCTTC.

This clonotype was seen a handful of times. The CDR3 protein is CASSERTPGSSGELFF. The CDR3, as DNA: TGTGCCAGCAGCGAGCGGACACCGGGATCTTCCGGGGAGCTGTTTTTT. The V gene is TRBV9, the J gene TRBJ2-2; the D gene could be TRBD1 or TRBD2 (5 bases each). Trimming shortened V by 3 bases and J by 6 bases, and 18 bases separated the two germline ends. The CDR3 runs to 16 residues. Germline CDR1 SGDLS, CDR2 YYNGEE. The full variable domain, completed using reference TRBV9 and TRBJ2-2, is DSGVTQTPKHLITATGQRVTLRCSPRSGDLSVYWYQQSLDQGLQFLIQYYNGEERAKGNILERFSAQQFPDLHSELNLSSLELGDSALYFCASSERTPGSSGELFFGEGSRLTVL.

This clonotype was seen a few times. The chain couples TRBV6-5 to TRBJ2-1; tentative D call: TRBD2 (5 bases). This CDR3 has 15 residues. The germline V and J ends were trimmed by 4 bases and 3 bases, with 13 bases remaining between them. Germline CDR1 MNHEY, CDR2 SVGAGI. Here the CDR3 reads CASSLDGGDYNEQFF. DNA of the CDR3: TGTGCCAGCAGTTTAGACGGAGGAGACTACAATGAGCAGTTCTTC.

The chain employs TRBV29-1 and TRBJ2-1; 9 positions agree with TRBD2. Germline V gene sequence: CDR1 SQVTM, CDR2 ANQGSEA. This CDR3 has 16 residues. V dropped 4 bases and J dropped 4; count of bases not matched to a gene: 11. The chain's CDR3 is CSVGLADRALYNEQFF. The CDR3 DNA reads TGCAGCGTTGGACTAGCGGACCGAGCGTTATACAATGAGCAGTTCTTC.